Below are 24 T cell receptor beta chains sequenced from a single sample in a study of T cells in Graves' hyperthyroidism and ophthalmopathy. What was amplified from RNA transcripts were TCR beta CDR3 regions. RT-PCR in the first round (using the HTBI primer set) targeted the TCR CDR3. TCRdb independently ran MiXCR on the multiplex PCR reads; one entry per CDR3 protein. The sample yields 400,000 to 500,000 distinct CDR3 sequences, about 15% seen once. The source material was blood. These receptors came from a woman aged 18-29 years with Graves' hyperthyroidism.

This clonotype was observed at least ten times. V gene TRBV6-1 combines with J gene TRBJ1-4; the D gene is possibly TRBD1 (5 bases). Trimming cost V 6 bases and J 10 bases, with 18 bases left between them. CDR3 length equals 14 residues. The germline gives CDR1 MNHNS, CDR2 SASEGT. As DNA, the CDR3 is TGTGCCAGCAGAATTCCCACAGATAGGGGAAAACTGTTTTTT. The encoded protein is CASRIPTDRGKLFF.

This clonotype appeared many times. V is TRBV2 and J is TRBJ2-5, with 8 bases matching TRBD2. The J segment lost 5 bases and the V segment lost 1 base, leaving 12 bases of the junction unmatched. The V gene's germline CDR1 is SNHLY and CDR2 FYNNEI. The CDR3 is made up of 17 amino acids. The CDR3 DNA reads as TGTGCCAGCAGTGAAGTTGTAGCGGGACCACTCCCTGAGACCCAGTACTTC. Its translation is CASSEVVAGPLPETQYF.

This clonotype was counted ten times or more. The chain employs TRBV6-5 and TRBJ1-1; D gene unclear. The CDR3 is made up of 13 amino acids. CDR1 and CDR2 from the germline V gene are MNHEY and SVGAGI. Deletions cut 0 bases from V and 5 bases from J, with 7 bases between. The CDR3 sequence: CASSYSRATEAFF. The CDR3 region has the DNA TGTGCCAGCAGTTACTCGAGGGCGACTGAAGCTTTCTTT.

This clonotype was counted many times. The V gene is TRBV18, the J gene TRBJ2-3, with D perhaps matching TRBD2 (7 bases). Between the trimmed V and J ends, which lost 1 base and 6 bases, there was a span of 14 bases. CDR3 length equals 15 residues. Germline lookup yields CDR1 KGHSH and CDR2 LQKENI. CDR3 protein: CASSPQGGGPDTQYF. In nucleotides, the CDR3 is TGTGCCAGCTCACCACAAGGCGGGGGCCCGGATACGCAGTATTTT.

Many counts were recorded for this clonotype. V and J are TRBV12-3 or TRBV12-4 and TRBJ2-1; D remains unclear. The CDR3 contains 10 residues. The germline V and J ends were trimmed by 6 bases and 7 bases, with 4 bases remaining between them. This CDR3 reads CASSKNEQFF. Written as DNA, the CDR3 is TGTGCCAGCAGCAAAAATGAGCAGTTCTTC.

This clonotype showed up many times. The chain has TRBV18 and TRBJ1-1; D uncertain. This CDR3 is built from 13 residues. CDR1 and CDR2 from the germline V gene are KGHSH and LQKENI. V was shortened by 6 bases and J by 3 bases, with 11 bases between the two germline ends. In DNA, the CDR3 is TGTGCCAGCTCGAGGTCGGAATACACTGAAGCTTTCTTT. Translated, it gives CASSRSEYTEAFF.

V is TRBV4-2 and J is TRBJ1-1; unclear D gene. Between the trimmed V and J ends, which lost 1 base and 0 bases, there was a span of 15 bases. The CDR3 has 17 residues. Germline CDR1 is LGHNA and CDR2 is YNFKEQ. The CDR3 reads CASSQGGFTVLNTEAFF. The CDR3 nucleotides read TGTGCCAGCAGCCAAGGAGGGTTTACCGTGTTGAACACTGAAGCTTTCTTT.

In its sample, this clonotype was seen a few times. This sequence joins TRBV16 and TRBJ2-1; D tentatively reads TRBD1 or TRBD2 (6 bases each). The CDR3 loop spans 14 amino acids. V lost 2 bases and J 5 bases, leaving 10 bases between the germline ends. The germline gives CDR1 KGHSY, CDR2 FQNENV. The CDR3 spells CASSQGGTNNEQFF. The CDR3 region has the DNA TGTGCCAGCAGCCAAGGGGGGACAAACAATGAGCAGTTCTTC.

This clonotype was seen repeatedly, ten times or more. The chain links TRBV27 to TRBJ2-1; D remains unclear. The length of the CDR3 is 11 residues. V shed 6 bases and J shed 9 bases, with 9 bases lying between them. CDR1 and CDR2 from the germline V gene are MNHEY and SMNVEV (reference sequence). CDR3 sequence reads: CASSIPPEQFF. CDR3 coding DNA: TGTGCCAGCAGCATCCCCCCTGAGCAGTTCTTC.

This clonotype was seen ten or more times. J is TRBJ2-1 and V is TRBV5-1; 13 nucleotides align to TRBD2. V lost 1 base, J lost 4 bases, and 8 bases stayed unmatched. This CDR3 has 18 amino acids. In germline, CDR1 is SGHRS, CDR2 YFSETQ. CDR3 sequence: CASSLTSGRADSYNEQFF. DNA for the CDR3: TGCGCCAGCAGCTTGACTAGCGGGAGGGCCGATTCGTACAATGAGCAGTTCTTC.

A few counts support this clonotype. A read error may produce the germline difference seen at one junction end. The CDR3 is CASSQETKVF. CDR3 nucleotides: TGTGCCAGCAGCCAAGAAACTAAAGTCTTT. The chain is built from TRBV14 and TRBJ1-1, with D uncertain. CDR1 SGHDN and CDR2 FVKESK come from the germline V gene. The CDR3 consists of 10 residues.

This chain uses TRBV7-3 with TRBJ1-2, with TRBD1 identical over 7 bases. This CDR3 is 13 amino acids long. CDR1 and CDR2 from the germline V gene are SGHTA and FQGTGA. V dropped 4 bases and J dropped 7; count of bases not matched to a gene: 6. CDR3 in amino acids: CASSSQGPSGYTF. DNA of the CDR3: TGTGCCAGCAGCTCACAGGGGCCAAGTGGCTACACCTTC.

This clonotype was counted at least ten times. This chain joins TRBV12-3 or TRBV12-4 and TRBJ1-5; a possible D gene is TRBD1 (5 bases). This CDR3 has 16 amino acids. The ends were cut back, 6 bases at V and 6 bases at J, with 21 bases in the middle. CDR3 loop: CASSSPGGGMGQPQHF. CDR3 in DNA: TGTGCCAGCAGCTCGCCTGGGGGAGGGATGGGTCAGCCCCAGCATTTT.

This clonotype has at least ten counts. V gene TRBV20-1 combines with J gene TRBJ2-3; D is perhaps TRBD1 or TRBD2 (5 bases each). This CDR3 has 15 amino acids. Germline V CDR1 and CDR2: DFQATT, SNEGSKA (reference sequence). V gave up 3 bases and J gave up 2 bases, with 15 bases separating them. DNA of the CDR3: TGCAGTGCTAGTGGGGCTAGCAGGAACACAGATACGCAGTATTTT. It yields the protein CSASGASRNTDTQYF.

Ten or more counts support this clonotype. V gene TRBV6-5 combines with J gene TRBJ1-1, with 7 bases fitting TRBD1. CDR1 MNHEY and CDR2 SVGAGI come from the germline V gene. The junction had 4 bases not matched to a gene; V was cut back by 2 bases and J by 1 base. The CDR3 sequence is 15 residues long. In nucleotides, the CDR3 is TGTGCCAGCAGTTACCCACAGGGGCCGAACACTGAAGCTTTCTTT. Translated: CASSYPQGPNTEAFF.

This clonotype was observed at least ten times. The chain uses TRBV5-1 and TRBJ1-1; D is possibly TRBD1 (5 bases). This CDR3 is 13 amino acids long. V lost 2 bases and J 1 base, leaving 6 bases between the germline ends. The V gene's germline CDR1 is SGHRS and CDR2 YFSETQ. This chain's CDR3 is CASSFGQNTEAFF. In DNA form, the CDR3 reads TGCGCCAGCAGCTTCGGACAGAACACTGAAGCTTTCTTT. The full variable domain, with the rest looked up from reference TRBV5-1 and TRBJ1-1, is KAGVTQTPRYLIKTRGQQVTLSCSPISGHRSVSWYQQTPGQGLQFLFEYFSETQRNKGNFPGRFSGRQFSNSRSEMNVSTLELGDSALYLCASSFGQNTEAFFGQGTRLTVV.

This clonotype appeared many times. V usage is TRBV2 and J usage is TRBJ1-1; TRBD1 is a possible D gene (5 bases). In germline, CDR1 is SNHLY, CDR2 FYNNEI. The CDR3 is 14 amino acids. V dropped 7 bases and J dropped 5 bases, with 17 bases sitting between them. The CDR3 sequence: CASTQTPGRTEAFF. CDR3 nucleotides: TGTGCCAGCACTCAAACTCCAGGGCGGACTGAAGCTTTCTTT.

This clonotype was recorded at least ten times. The CDR3 DNA follows: TGTGCCAGCAGTTGTACCCCAAGGGGCGGGAGTGTTGGAAGTAGCACAGATACGCAGTATTTT. This gives the protein CASSCTPRGGSVGSSTDTQYF. V and J are TRBV6-1 and TRBJ2-3; TRBD2 matches at 7 bases. CDR1 and CDR2 from the germline V gene are MNHNS and SASEGT. This CDR3 contains 21 residues. Trimming at V came to 5 bases and at J to 0 bases, leaving 23 bases not matched to a gene.

This clonotype was observed at least ten times. V gene TRBV10-2 combines with J gene TRBJ1-3, with a possible D match to TRBD1 (5 bases). The CDR3 sequence is 14 residues long. Germline-derived CDR1 and CDR2 are WSHSY and SAAADI. Trimming cost V 10 bases and J 0 bases, with 13 bases left between them. The CDR3 loop reads CATRDVLSGNTIYF. As DNA, the CDR3 is TGCGCCACACGGGACGTCCTCTCTGGAAACACCATATATTTT.

This clonotype occurred many times. The chain recombines TRBV19 with TRBJ2-1, with 10 bases identical to TRBD2. CDR1 is LNHDA, CDR2 SQIVND, per germline (reference sequence). This CDR3 has 17 amino acids. Trimming cost V 2 bases and J 5 bases; bases outside gene matches: 9. CDR3 protein: CASSITSSGRLDNEQFF. CDR3 sequence (DNA): TGTGCCAGTAGTATAACCTCTAGCGGGAGATTGGACAATGAGCAGTTCTTC.

This clonotype has at least ten counts. The chain is built from TRBV28 and TRBJ1-5; no reliable D call. V was clipped by 8 bases and J by 9 bases, with 17 bases between them. There are 13 residues in the CDR3. The germline V gene encodes CDR1 MDHEN and CDR2 SYDVKM. The CDR3 loop is CASVVLEGRPQHF. The DNA of the CDR3 is TGTGCCAGCGTGGTCCTCGAGGGAAGGCCCCAGCATTTT.

This clonotype was seen only a few times. The chain carries TRBV29-1 and TRBJ2-7, with D unclear. In germline, CDR1 is SQVTM, CDR2 ANQGSEA. The CDR3 spans 12 residues. V was trimmed by 4 bases and J by 0 bases, leaving 7 bases between them. CDR3 nucleotide sequence: TGCAGCGTTGGGACGCCCTCCTACGAGCAGTACTTC. Residues: CSVGTPSYEQYF.

This clonotype was seen repeatedly, ten times or more. The rearrangement joins TRBV3-1 to TRBJ2-1, with 9 bases lining up with TRBD2. Losses at the gene ends were 2 bases for V and 2 bases for J; bases not matched to a gene: 1. The CDR3 covers 15 residues. Germline V gene sequence: CDR1 LGHDT, CDR2 YNNKEL (reference sequence). CDR3 loop: CASSQSSGAYNEQFF. The CDR3 region has the DNA TGTGCCAGCAGCCAATCTAGCGGGGCCTACAATGAGCAGTTCTTC.

This clonotype has a count of ten or more. CDR3 DNA sequence: TGTGCCAGTAGTATAGACAGGGGGATCGGTCAGCCCCAGCATTTT. It is translated as CASSIDRGIGQPQHF. The chain carries TRBV19 and TRBJ1-5; 7 positions agree with TRBD1. Germline-derived CDR1 and CDR2 are LNHDA and SQIVND (reference sequence). The CDR3 totals 15 residues. V was clipped by 0 bases and J by 6 bases; unmatched bases: 5.